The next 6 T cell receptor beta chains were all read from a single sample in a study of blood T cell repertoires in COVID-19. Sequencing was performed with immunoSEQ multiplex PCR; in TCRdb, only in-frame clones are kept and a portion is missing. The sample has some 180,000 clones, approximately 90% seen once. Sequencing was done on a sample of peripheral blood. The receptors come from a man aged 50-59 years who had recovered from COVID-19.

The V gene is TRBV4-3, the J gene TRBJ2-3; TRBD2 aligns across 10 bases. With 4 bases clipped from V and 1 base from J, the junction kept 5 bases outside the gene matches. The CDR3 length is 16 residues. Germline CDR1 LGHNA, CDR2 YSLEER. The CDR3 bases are TGCGCCAGCAGCCCCCTAGCGGGGGCCGGCACAGATACGCAGTATTTT. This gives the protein CASSPLAGAGTDTQYF.

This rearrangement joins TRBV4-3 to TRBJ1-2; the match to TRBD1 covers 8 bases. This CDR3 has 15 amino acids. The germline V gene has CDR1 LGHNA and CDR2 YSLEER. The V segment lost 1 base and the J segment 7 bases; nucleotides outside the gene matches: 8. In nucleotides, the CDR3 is TGCGCCAGCAGCCAAGCGGACAGGGAGGGTGCTGGCTACACCTTC. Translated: CASSQADREGAGYTF.

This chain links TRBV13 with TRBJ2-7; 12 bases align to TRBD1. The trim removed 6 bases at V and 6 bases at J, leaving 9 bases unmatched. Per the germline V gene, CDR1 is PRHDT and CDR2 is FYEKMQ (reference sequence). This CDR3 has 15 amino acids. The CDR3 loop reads CASSWDRGPLSEQYF. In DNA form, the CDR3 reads TGTGCCAGCAGTTGGGACAGGGGGCCCCTATCCGAGCAGTACTTC.

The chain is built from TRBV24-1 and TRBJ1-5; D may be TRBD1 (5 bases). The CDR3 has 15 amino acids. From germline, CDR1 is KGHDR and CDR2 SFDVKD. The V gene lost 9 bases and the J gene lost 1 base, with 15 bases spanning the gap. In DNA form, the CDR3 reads TGTGCCACCGAGGCGGACACCGGGAGCAATCAGCCCCAGCATTTT. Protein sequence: CATEADTGSNQPQHF.

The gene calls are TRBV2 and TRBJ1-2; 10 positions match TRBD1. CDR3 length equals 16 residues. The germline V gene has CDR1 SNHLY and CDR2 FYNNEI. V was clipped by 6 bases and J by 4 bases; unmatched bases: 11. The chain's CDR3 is CASRHPGQGFSYGYTF. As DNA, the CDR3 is TGTGCCAGCAGACACCCGGGACAGGGGTTTTCCTATGGCTACACCTTC.

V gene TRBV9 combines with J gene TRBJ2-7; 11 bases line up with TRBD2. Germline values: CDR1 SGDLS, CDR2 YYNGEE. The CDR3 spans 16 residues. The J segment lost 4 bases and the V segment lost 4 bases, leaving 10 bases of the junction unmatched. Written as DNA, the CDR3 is TGTGCCAGCAGCTCATCACTAGCGGGGGAACTTTACGAGCAGTACTTC. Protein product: CASSSSLAGELYEQYF.